The rows below give T cell receptor beta chains drawn from one sample of a study of blood T cell repertoires in COVID-19. TCRdb's table, derived via immunoSEQ multiplex PCR, lists solely in-frame clones and lacks some. The sample has 300,000 or so clones, about 90% seen once; the top ten hold less than 3.5%. Source material: PBMCs or T cells enriched from blood (not recorded which). The receptors come from a woman between 45 and 60 years old who had been exposed to COVID-19. CDR3s include the opening cysteine and the closing phenylalanine or tryptophan. Each record gives: J gene, V gene, CDR3 protein.

j_call: TRBJ1-2
v_call: TRBV19
cdr3_aa: CASSTRVGETDGYTF

j_call: TRBJ1-6
v_call: TRBV19
cdr3_aa: CASSVDRGRNSPLHF

j_call: TRBJ2-7
v_call: TRBV6-4
cdr3_aa: CASSDSPGHVIYEQYF

j_call: TRBJ1-1
v_call: TRBV7-6
cdr3_aa: CASSLGGVFTEAFF

j_call: TRBJ1-4
v_call: TRBV18
cdr3_aa: CASSPDRINEKLFF

j_call: TRBJ1-2
v_call: TRBV19
cdr3_aa: CASSIDTGVREYANYGYTF

j_call: TRBJ2-7
v_call: TRBV4-1
cdr3_aa: CASSQDFRGTGHEQYF

j_call: TRBJ1-4
v_call: TRBV4-1
cdr3_aa: CASSPPQGVSEKLFF

j_call: TRBJ2-1
v_call: TRBV27
cdr3_aa: CASSFSGGFTYNEQFF

j_call: TRBJ2-5
v_call: TRBV19
cdr3_aa: CASSIKLQVQETQYF

j_call: TRBJ1-2
v_call: TRBV19
cdr3_aa: CASKDQGTNYGYTF

j_call: TRBJ2-3
v_call: TRBV6-5
cdr3_aa: CASKAGVHTDTQYF

j_call: TRBJ2-2
v_call: TRBV7-2
cdr3_aa: CASSFSRNTGELFF

j_call: TRBJ1-1
v_call: TRBV5-6
cdr3_aa: CASSLAGYLNTEAFF

j_call: TRBJ2-4
v_call: TRBV4-1
cdr3_aa: CASSQEGVAGAFQYF

j_call: TRBJ1-6
v_call: TRBV4-1
cdr3_aa: CASSQPLGTVGNAISPLHF

j_call: TRBJ1-1
v_call: TRBV19
cdr3_aa: CASSLGQTLNTEAFF

j_call: TRBJ1-6
v_call: TRBV5-1
cdr3_aa: CASSLGQTNSPLHF

j_call: TRBJ2-7
v_call: TRBV27
cdr3_aa: CASSIAQTGAYEQYF

j_call: TRBJ2-7
v_call: TRBV7-9
cdr3_aa: CASSLSSGTYEQYF

j_call: TRBJ1-2
v_call: TRBV5-1
cdr3_aa: CASSVDSIDGYTF

j_call: TRBJ1-1
v_call: TRBV7-9
cdr3_aa: CASSLAQGVENTEAFF

j_call: TRBJ1-1
v_call: TRBV7-9
cdr3_aa: CASSRVADEAFF

j_call: TRBJ1-4
v_call: TRBV7-9
cdr3_aa: CASSDDRGATNEKLFF

j_call: TRBJ2-7
v_call: TRBV7-9
cdr3_aa: CASSPDRAAYEQYF

j_call: TRBJ2-4
v_call: TRBV6-1
cdr3_aa: CASSERVAVSKNIQYF

j_call: TRBJ1-2
v_call: TRBV7-2
cdr3_aa: CASSLERGPEGYTF

j_call: TRBJ2-3
v_call: TRBV19
cdr3_aa: CASSIRGSTDTQYF

j_call: TRBJ1-1
v_call: TRBV11-3
cdr3_aa: CASSLDRDREAFF

j_call: TRBJ2-3
v_call: TRBV19
cdr3_aa: CASSRPGPRTDTQYF

j_call: TRBJ1-3
v_call: TRBV6-5
cdr3_aa: CASRDDQGFGNTIYF

j_call: TRBJ2-1
v_call: TRBV3-1/TRBV3-2
cdr3_aa: CASSQEWAGTYNEQFF

j_call: TRBJ1-2
v_call: TRBV28
cdr3_aa: CASSTPGQGSYGYTF

j_call: TRBJ2-2
v_call: TRBV7-2
cdr3_aa: CASSGSMGQGRLFF

j_call: TRBJ1-1
v_call: TRBV6-5
cdr3_aa: CASSLGQLNTEAFF

j_call: TRBJ2-7
v_call: TRBV10-1
cdr3_aa: CASRDTYEQYF

j_call: TRBJ1-5
v_call: TRBV27
cdr3_aa: CASSLQGSNQPQHF

j_call: TRBJ1-6
v_call: TRBV3-1/TRBV3-2
cdr3_aa: CASSRLDRDNSPLHF

j_call: TRBJ2-3
v_call: TRBV27
cdr3_aa: CASSPRGDTQYF

j_call: TRBJ1-4
v_call: TRBV6-1
cdr3_aa: CASSERGLGTGRMQDEKLFF

j_call: TRBJ1-6
v_call: TRBV3-1/TRBV3-2
cdr3_aa: CASSQESKHNSPLHF

j_call: TRBJ1-2
v_call: TRBV6-5
cdr3_aa: CASRQGSDYGYTF

j_call: TRBJ2-1
v_call: TRBV3-1/TRBV3-2
cdr3_aa: CASSQTGEQFF

j_call: TRBJ2-2
v_call: TRBV3-1/TRBV3-2
cdr3_aa: CASSRRTGVRTGELFF

j_call: TRBJ2-3
v_call: TRBV5-8
cdr3_aa: CASSRNVGGSTDTQYF